This is a list of T cell receptor beta chains from one sample in a study of long-term antiretroviral therapy in people with HIV. Method: immunoSEQ multiplex PCR; TCRdb's copy keeps in-frame clones and lacks some. The table includes 25,000 to 30,000 clones, approximately 80% detected once. The sequences come from unsorted PBMCs, collected 3 years after starting antiretroviral therapy. These receptors came from a man between 35 and 55 years old with HIV. Each CDR3 is given with its conserved first and last residue. A D gene is named only where the DNA matches it firmly. Size tells how often a clone was seen (once, few, many) or the class of an expanded clone, and some rows leave it out.

J gene: TRBJ2-1; D gene: NA; clone size: NA; V gene: TRBV6-1; CDR3 DNA: TGTGCCAGCAGTGATAATCGATACGAGCAGTTCTTC; CDR3 protein: CASSDNRYEQFF
J gene: TRBJ1-3; D gene: NA; clone size: few; V gene: TRBV4-1; CDR3 DNA: TGCGCCAGCAGCCAAAGGTCCCCAGGGGTAGGAAACACCATATATTTT; CDR3 protein: CASSQRSPGVGNTIYF
J gene: TRBJ1-5; D gene: NA; clone size: NA; V gene: TRBV27; CDR3 DNA: TGTGCCAGCAGTCCCGAGAGAGGGGTGGGTCAGCCCCAGCATTTT; CDR3 protein: CASSPERGVGQPQHF
J gene: TRBJ2-7; D gene: NA; clone size: NA; V gene: TRBV2; CDR3 DNA: TGTGCCAGCAGGGGGGACCCCTACGAGCAGTACTTC; CDR3 protein: CASRGDPYEQYF
J gene: TRBJ1-6; D gene: TRBD1; clone size: NA; V gene: TRBV10-2; CDR3 DNA: TGCGCCAGCGGCGGGACAGGCCCCTCAGAAAATTCACCCCTCCACTTT; CDR3 protein: CASGGTGPSENSPLHF
J gene: TRBJ2-1; D gene: TRBD2; clone size: NA; V gene: TRBV27; CDR3 DNA: TGTGCCAGCGGGGGACTAGCGGGAGTCAATGAGCAGTTCTTC; CDR3 protein: CASGGLAGVNEQFF
J gene: TRBJ2-3; D gene: TRBD2; clone size: NA; V gene: TRBV19; CDR3 DNA: TGTGCCAGTAGTCTACTAGCGGGGGCCAGCACAGATACGCAGTATTTT; CDR3 protein: CASSLLAGASTDTQYF
J gene: TRBJ1-4; D gene: NA; clone size: NA; V gene: TRBV11-2; CDR3 DNA: TGTGCCAGCAGCTTAGGGCAGGGGACTTTTGAAAAACTGTTTTTT; CDR3 protein: CASSLGQGTFEKLFF
J gene: TRBJ2-3; D gene: TRBD2; clone size: NA; V gene: TRBV5-1; CDR3 DNA: TGCGCCAGCAGCCCTTCAAGGACTAGCGGGCAAGTTCGCACAGATACGCAGTATTTT; CDR3 protein: CASSPSRTSGQVRTDTQYF
J gene: TRBJ1-1; D gene: NA; clone size: NA; V gene: TRBV2; CDR3 DNA: TGTGCCAGCAGTGAAGTCGTAGGGAGCACTGAAGCTTTCTTT; CDR3 protein: CASSEVVGSTEAFF
J gene: TRBJ1-5; D gene: TRBD1; clone size: once; V gene: TRBV19; CDR3 DNA: TGTGCCAGTAGTCCCCGGGACAGGAGAAATCAGCCCCAGCATTTT; CDR3 protein: CASSPRDRRNQPQHF
J gene: TRBJ2-1; D gene: TRBD2; clone size: NA; V gene: TRBV5-1; CDR3 DNA: TGCGCCAGCAGCTTGGAAACTAGCGGGGGGGTTAAGGATGAGCAGTTCTTC; CDR3 protein: CASSLETSGGVKDEQFF
J gene: TRBJ2-7; D gene: TRBD1; clone size: NA; V gene: TRBV19; CDR3 DNA: TGTGCCAGTAGCGCGTTCGGGACAGGGACCGACGAGCAGTACTTC; CDR3 protein: CASSAFGTGTDEQYF
J gene: TRBJ1-2; D gene: NA; clone size: NA; V gene: TRBV11-2; CDR3 DNA: TGTGCCAGCAGCTTAGGGCAGCCAGCTAACTATGGCTACACCTTC; CDR3 protein: CASSLGQPANYGYTF
J gene: TRBJ1-1; D gene: NA; clone size: NA; V gene: TRBV18; CDR3 DNA: TGTGCCAGCTCACCATTTGAAGGGGCTGGCACTGAAGCTTTCTTT; CDR3 protein: CASSPFEGAGTEAFF
J gene: TRBJ1-4; D gene: NA; clone size: NA; V gene: TRBV9; CDR3 DNA: TGTGCCAGCAGCGCCTCCGAGGAAGGGGATGATGAAAAACTGTTTTTT; CDR3 protein: CASSASEEGDDEKLFF
J gene: TRBJ1-1; D gene: TRBD1; clone size: few; V gene: TRBV27; CDR3 DNA: TGTGCCAGCAAATTCAGGGGGCCCGGCACTGAAGCTTTCTTT; CDR3 protein: CASKFRGPGTEAFF
J gene: TRBJ1-5; D gene: NA; clone size: NA; V gene: TRBV4-1; CDR3 DNA: TGCGCCAGCAGCCAAGAGTCCGGGGAAGGCAATCAGCCCCAGCATTTT; CDR3 protein: CASSQESGEGNQPQHF
J gene: TRBJ2-7; D gene: TRBD1; clone size: NA; V gene: TRBV10-3; CDR3 DNA: TGTGCCATCTGGGACGGACAGGGGAACTACGAGCAGTACTTC; CDR3 protein: CAIWDGQGNYEQYF
J gene: TRBJ1-2; D gene: TRBD1; clone size: NA; V gene: TRBV2; CDR3 DNA: TGTGCCAGCAGTAGCCTAGGACAGGGCCCCTATGGCTACACCTTC; CDR3 protein: CASSSLGQGPYGYTF
J gene: TRBJ2-3; D gene: NA; clone size: NA; V gene: TRBV12-5; CDR3 DNA: TGTGCTAGTGGTTTGGGGGTGCTACCCACAGATACGCAGTATTTT; CDR3 protein: CASGLGVLPTDTQYF
J gene: TRBJ1-1; D gene: NA; clone size: NA; V gene: TRBV27; CDR3 DNA: TGTGCCAGCAGTCCCGTACAGGGCGGAAGGACTGAAGCTTTCTTT; CDR3 protein: CASSPVQGGRTEAFF
J gene: TRBJ2-6; D gene: TRBD2; clone size: NA; V gene: TRBV7-9; CDR3 DNA: TGTGCCAGCAGCGCCGGGGGGTCCGGGGCCAACGTCCTGACTTTC; CDR3 protein: CASSAGGSGANVLTF
J gene: TRBJ1-4; D gene: NA; clone size: NA; V gene: TRBV19; CDR3 DNA: TGTGCCAGTTGGTCGGGGACGAAACTGTTTTTT; CDR3 protein: CASWSGTKLFF
J gene: TRBJ2-7; D gene: NA; clone size: NA; V gene: TRBV11-2; CDR3 DNA: TGTGCCAGCAGCTTAGACCGTTACGAGCAGTACTTC; CDR3 protein: CASSLDRYEQYF
J gene: TRBJ2-2; D gene: TRBD2; clone size: NA; V gene: TRBV5-5; CDR3 DNA: TGTGCCAGCAGCCGACAAGGACTAGCCGGGGCCGGGGAGCTGTTTTTT; CDR3 protein: CASSRQGLAGAGELFF
J gene: TRBJ2-4; D gene: TRBD2; clone size: NA; V gene: TRBV11-2; CDR3 DNA: TGTGCCAGCAGCTTAGGCTTGGCTAGCGGGAGAAACATTCAGTACTTC; CDR3 protein: CASSLGLASGRNIQYF
J gene: TRBJ2-3; D gene: TRBD1; clone size: once; V gene: TRBV7-2; CDR3 DNA: TGTGCCAGCAGCTTAGGGACAGGGACAGATACGCAGTATTTT; CDR3 protein: CASSLGTGTDTQYF
J gene: TRBJ1-3; D gene: NA; clone size: few; V gene: TRBV19; CDR3 DNA: TGTGCCAGTAGTGAAACGGGAGGAAACACCATATATTTT; CDR3 protein: CASSETGGNTIYF
J gene: TRBJ2-1; D gene: TRBD2; clone size: NA; V gene: TRBV18; CDR3 DNA: TGTGCCAGCTCACCACCGTTGGAGGGGTTTCTAGCGGGCTCCTACAATGAGCAGTTCTTC; CDR3 protein: CASSPPLEGFLAGSYNEQFF
J gene: TRBJ1-6; D gene: NA; clone size: few; V gene: TRBV6-1; CDR3 DNA: TGTGCCAGCAGTGCCGACAGGTGGTCCCTCCACTTT; CDR3 protein: CASSADRWSLHF
J gene: TRBJ2-7; D gene: TRBD1; clone size: NA; V gene: TRBV4-3; CDR3 DNA: TGCGCCAGCAGCCAGGGAGGGACAGGGACTCCAGACGAGCAGTACTTC; CDR3 protein: CASSQGGTGTPDEQYF
J gene: TRBJ1-2; D gene: NA; clone size: few; V gene: TRBV13; CDR3 DNA: TGTGCCAGCAGCTCAGATTGGGATTGGCACTATGGCTACACCTTC; CDR3 protein: CASSSDWDWHYGYTF
J gene: TRBJ2-3; D gene: NA; clone size: NA; V gene: TRBV4-2; CDR3 DNA: TGTGCCAGCAGCCTCGTAGCCGGAACAGATACGCAGTATTTT; CDR3 protein: CASSLVAGTDTQYF
J gene: TRBJ1-2; D gene: NA; clone size: NA; V gene: TRBV4-1; CDR3 DNA: TGCGCCAGCAGCCAAGAGCAAGGGGGGGAAGGCTACACCTTC; CDR3 protein: CASSQEQGGEGYTF
J gene: TRBJ1-6; D gene: NA; clone size: NA; V gene: TRBV6-1; CDR3 DNA: TGTGCCAGCACCGAAAGACGGATGAATAATTCACCCCTCCACTTT; CDR3 protein: CASTERRMNNSPLHF
J gene: TRBJ2-7; D gene: NA; clone size: NA; V gene: TRBV6-1; CDR3 DNA: TGTGCCAGCAGTGGGACTGGCCCCTACGAGCAGTACTTC; CDR3 protein: CASSGTGPYEQYF
J gene: TRBJ1-3; D gene: NA; clone size: NA; V gene: TRBV10-2; CDR3 DNA: TGCGCCAGCACCTCACAGGGCCCTGGAAACACCATATATTTT; CDR3 protein: CASTSQGPGNTIYF
J gene: TRBJ1-5; D gene: NA; clone size: NA; V gene: TRBV4-2; CDR3 DNA: TGTGCCAGCAGCCCCCGTCCAGGGGCGGATCAGCCCCAGCATTTT; CDR3 protein: CASSPRPGADQPQHF
J gene: TRBJ1-6; D gene: NA; clone size: NA; V gene: TRBV5-1; CDR3 DNA: TGCGCCAGCAGCTTGGACGGAAAACGTGGGGGTTCACCCCTCCACTTT; CDR3 protein: CASSLDGKRGGSPLHF
J gene: TRBJ2-5; D gene: TRBD1; clone size: NA; V gene: TRBV5-1; CDR3 DNA: TGCGCCAGCAACTCGGGGTTAGGGACAGGGTCATTAGAGACCCAGTACTTC; CDR3 protein: CASNSGLGTGSLETQYF
J gene: TRBJ2-4; D gene: NA; clone size: NA; V gene: TRBV13; CDR3 DNA: TGTGCCAGCAGCTTAGGTCTGGGGCAGCTAGCCAAAAACATTCAGTACTTC; CDR3 protein: CASSLGLGQLAKNIQYF
J gene: TRBJ2-7; D gene: TRBD2; clone size: few; V gene: TRBV19; CDR3 DNA: TGTGCCAGTACCGGGGGGGACTCCTACGAGCAGTACTTC; CDR3 protein: CASTGGDSYEQYF
J gene: TRBJ2-7; D gene: TRBD1; clone size: NA; V gene: TRBV9; CDR3 DNA: TGTGCCAGCAGCACTGAGGGACAGCCCTACGAGCAGTACTTC; CDR3 protein: CASSTEGQPYEQYF
J gene: TRBJ2-7; D gene: NA; clone size: NA; V gene: TRBV7-2; CDR3 DNA: TGTGCCAGCAGCTCCAGGGAAGAGCAGTACTTC; CDR3 protein: CASSSREEQYF
J gene: TRBJ2-7; D gene: TRBD1; clone size: NA; V gene: TRBV5-1; CDR3 DNA: TGCGCCAGCAGCTTGGGACAGGGGGGCGAGCAGTACTTC; CDR3 protein: CASSLGQGGEQYF
J gene: TRBJ2-7; D gene: NA; clone size: NA; V gene: TRBV30; CDR3 DNA: TGTGCCTGGAGTATTCCCCCTTCCAACTACGAGCAGTACTTC; CDR3 protein: CAWSIPPSNYEQYF
J gene: TRBJ2-7; D gene: NA; clone size: NA; V gene: TRBV6-8; CDR3 DNA: TGTGCCAGCACCCACCCGGCAGGGTCCTACGAGCAGTACTTC; CDR3 protein: CASTHPAGSYEQYF
J gene: TRBJ1-6; D gene: NA; clone size: NA; V gene: TRBV4-1; CDR3 DNA: TGCGCCAGCAGCCAAGACCCGGGGGCAAGCTCCTATAATTCACCCCTCCACTTT; CDR3 protein: CASSQDPGASSYNSPLHF
J gene: TRBJ1-1; D gene: NA; clone size: NA; V gene: TRBV2; CDR3 DNA: TGTGCCAGCACTCCTGTCGGGCTCTTCAACTCCCCCGCTGAAGCTTTCTTT; CDR3 protein: CASTPVGLFNSPAEAFF
J gene: TRBJ1-4; D gene: TRBD1; clone size: NA; V gene: TRBV5-6; CDR3 DNA: TGTGCCAGCAGCATCGAGAGGGACAGCAAAAATGAAAAACTGTTTTTT; CDR3 protein: CASSIERDSKNEKLFF
J gene: TRBJ2-7; D gene: NA; clone size: once; V gene: TRBV6-1; CDR3 DNA: TGTGCCAGCTTGGGGCAGGGTGGATCCTCCTACGAGCAGTACTTC; CDR3 protein: CASLGQGGSSYEQYF
J gene: TRBJ2-5; D gene: NA; clone size: NA; V gene: TRBV18; CDR3 DNA: TGTGCCAGCTCACTTGGGGGCTCTGGGGAAGAGACCCAGTACTTC; CDR3 protein: CASSLGGSGEETQYF
J gene: TRBJ2-5; D gene: NA; clone size: NA; V gene: TRBV5-1; CDR3 DNA: TGCGCCAGCATGCGGGATAACCAAGAGACCCAGTACTTC; CDR3 protein: CASMRDNQETQYF
J gene: TRBJ2-3; D gene: NA; clone size: NA; V gene: TRBV5-4; CDR3 DNA: TGTGCCAGCAGCTTGGGGGGCTTCTCTAGCACAGATACGCAGTATTTT; CDR3 protein: CASSLGGFSSTDTQYF
J gene: TRBJ2-5; D gene: TRBD2; clone size: NA; V gene: TRBV9; CDR3 DNA: TGTGCCAGCAGCCACGGGGTAGCGGGAGGGCCTCGGGAGACCCAGTACTTC; CDR3 protein: CASSHGVAGGPRETQYF
J gene: TRBJ2-7; D gene: NA; clone size: NA; V gene: TRBV2; CDR3 DNA: TGCGCCAGCAGTGAAAGCTCCTACGAGCAGTACTTC; CDR3 protein: CASSESSYEQYF